This TCR beta chain was documented in a study of molecular identifiers for immune sequencing clone quantification. For the study at large: Four of five splits of RNA from approximately 20,000 or 98,000 naive CD8 cells were sequenced in replicates.

This clonotype was counted between two and nine times. The germline V gene encodes CDR1 MNHEY and CDR2 SMNVEV (reference sequence). The CDR3 runs 15 residues. V gave up 5 bases and J gave up 5 bases; unmatched junction bases: 7. One entry per CDR3 protein, called by TCRdb with MiXCR from the PCR reads. The table records a few hundred thousand distinct CDR3 sequences, about a fifth of them present only once. J is TRBJ2-3 and V is TRBV27; 10 positions agree with TRBD2. Sequencing was done on a sample of naive CD8+ T cells from blood, with Jurkat cell RNA spiked in. Subset of the sample: FACS-sorted CD8+CD4-CCR7+CD45RA+ naive T cells. The receptor was derived from a human donor in good health. Some libraries in this study had Jurkat cell RNA spiked in. This CDR3 reads CASSPLAGVVDTQYF. As DNA, the CDR3 is TGTGCCAGCAGTCCTCTAGCGGGGGTTGTAGATACGCAGTATTTT.